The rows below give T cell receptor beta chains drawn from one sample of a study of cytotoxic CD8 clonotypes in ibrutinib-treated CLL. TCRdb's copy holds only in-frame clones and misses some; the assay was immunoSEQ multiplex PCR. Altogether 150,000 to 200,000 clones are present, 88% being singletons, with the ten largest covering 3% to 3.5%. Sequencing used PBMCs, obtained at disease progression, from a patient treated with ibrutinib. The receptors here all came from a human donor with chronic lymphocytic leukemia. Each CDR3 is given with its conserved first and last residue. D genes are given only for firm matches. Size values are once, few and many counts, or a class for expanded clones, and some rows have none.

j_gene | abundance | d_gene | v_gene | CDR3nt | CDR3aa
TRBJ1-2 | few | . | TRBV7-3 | TGTGCCAGCAGCTTATTGGGAGGGTATGGCTACACCTTC | CASSLLGGYGYTF
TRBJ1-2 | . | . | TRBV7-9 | TGTGCCAGCAGCTTAGTCGAAAACTATGGCTACACCTTC | CASSLVENYGYTF
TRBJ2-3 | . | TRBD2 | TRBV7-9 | TGTGCCAGCAGCGGGGGACTAGCGTCAACTAGCACAGATACGCAGTATTTT | CASSGGLASTSTDTQYF
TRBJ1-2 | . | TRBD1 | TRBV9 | TGTGCCAGCAGCGTAACCCACCAGGGGGACTATGGCTACACCTTC | CASSVTHQGDYGYTF
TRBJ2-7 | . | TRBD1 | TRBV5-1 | TGCGCCAGCAGCTATATCGGGACAGGCTCCTACGAGCAGTACTTC | CASSYIGTGSYEQYF
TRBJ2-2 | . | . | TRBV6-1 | TGTGCCAGCAAATATGACCGTGCAAACGCCGGGGAGCTGTTTTTT | CASKYDRANAGELFF
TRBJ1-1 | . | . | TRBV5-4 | TGTGCCAGCAGCTTGGAGGGGGTGCGAATGAACACTGAAGCTTTCTTT | CASSLEGVRMNTEAFF
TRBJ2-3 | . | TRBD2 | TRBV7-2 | TGTGCCAGCAGCTTAGGGACTAGCGGGAGCTCAGATACGCAGTATTTT | CASSLGTSGSSDTQYF
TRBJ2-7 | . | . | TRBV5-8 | TGTGCCAGCAGCTTCTCCTGGGTCCCCTCCTACGAGCAGTACTTC | CASSFSWVPSYEQYF
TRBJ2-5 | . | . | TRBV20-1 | TGCAGTGCTAGGCAGGTAGAGACCCAGTACTTC | CSARQVETQYF
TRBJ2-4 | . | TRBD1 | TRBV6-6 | TGTGCCAGCAGTTCCGGGACAGGGCTAGCCAAAAACATTCAGTACTTC | CASSSGTGLAKNIQYF
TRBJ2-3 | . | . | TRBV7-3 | TGTGCCAGCAGCCTTAGCGGCACAGATACGCAGTATTTT | CASSLSGTDTQYF